This T cell receptor (beta chain) was obtained from a study of blood T cell repertoires in COVID-19. The table came from immunoSEQ multiplex PCR; TCRdb's copy has only in-frame clones and leaves some out. The top ten hold around 5.5% of the sample, which has 200,000 to 300,000 clones, 83% seen once. The germline V gene has CDR1 SGHNT and CDR2 YYREEE (reference sequence). Trimming stripped 5 bases from V and 6 bases from J, with 12 bases between. The CDR3 spans 14 residues. Sequencing was done on a sample of peripheral blood. This chain joins TRBV5-4 and TRBJ1-6; TRBD1 is a possible D gene (5 bases). The clonotype was recovered from a human donor in a cohort sampled during active COVID-19. CDR3 coding DNA: TGTGCCAGCAGATACGGGCAGGGTAATTCACCCCTCCACTTT. Its translation: CASRYGQGNSPLHF.